A selection of T cell receptor beta chains follows, all from one sample in a study of beta chain features in type 1 diabetes. Sequenced by immunoSEQ multiplex PCR; TCRdb stores in-frame clones only, minus some. Of 300,000 or so clones in the sample, less than 9.5% were seen once. The sample was central memory CD4+ T cells from blood. All receptors derive from a woman younger than 35 in good health. The CDR3 runs from the conserved cysteine through the conserved F or W. The order of the fields is clone size, D gene, J gene, V gene, CDR3 DNA, CDR3 protein. A D gene is named only where the DNA matches it firmly. Rows give clone size only sometimes, using once, few, many, or a class for an expanded clone.

>-|TRBD2|TRBJ2-3|TRBV5-1
TGCGCCAGCAGCAGGGCTAGCGGGAGCTGGGGAGATACGCAGTATTTT
CASSRASGSWGDTQYF
>few|-|TRBJ2-1|TRBV18
TGTGCCAGCTCCCCGGAAGGGTCCCGACTCGGTATCTTC
CASSPEGSRLGIF
>few|TRBD2|TRBJ2-1|TRBV4-3
TGCGCCAGCAGCGGGAGACTAGCGGGAGGGCCAAGGACCTACAATGAGCAGTTCTTC
CASSGRLAGGPRTYNEQFF
>few|-|TRBJ1-5|TRBV19
TGTGCCAGTAGTATTGCCAAGTGGGATCGGCCCCAGCATTTT
CASSIAKWDRPQHF
>-|-|TRBJ2-7|TRBV7-2
TGTGCCAGCAGACCCGGGGTCGGCAGAGCGAATTACGAGCAGTACTTC
CASRPGVGRANYEQYF
>many|-|TRBJ1-1|TRBV15
TGTGCCACCAGCAGAGTTCGGGGGTACACTGAAGCTTTCTTT
CATSRVRGYTEAFF
>-|TRBD1|TRBJ1-5|TRBV18
TGTGCCAGCTCAAACGGGGGACAGCCTAATCAGCCCCAGCATTTT
CASSNGGQPNQPQHF
>-|-|TRBJ1-5|TRBV4-2
TGTGCCAGCAGCCCTAGACAGGTAAATCAGCCCCAGCATTTT
CASSPRQVNQPQHF
>-|-|TRBJ1-3|TRBV6-1
TGTGCCAGCGGGGCTAACTCTGGAAACACCATATATTTT
CASGANSGNTIYF
>-|TRBD2|TRBJ2-1|TRBV15
TGTGCCACCAGCAGAGAGACTAGCGGGAGAGGTGAGCAGTTCTTC
CATSRETSGRGEQFF